This section outlines one T cell receptor (beta chain) sequence together with its context. The data were obtained in a study of blood T cell repertoires in COVID-19. Study information: In each case, the material was cDNA or gDNA derived from T cells, B-cell-depleted T cells, or PBMCs.

Here immunoSEQ multiplex PCR was the method, and the copy in TCRdb shows in-frame clones only, minus some. The sample records about 170,000 clones, roughly 85% being singletons. The sequencing input was peripheral blood. This TCR was recovered from a woman over 75 with acute or convalescent COVID-19.

The CDR3 spells CASSPWTSGRAVNIQYF. The CDR3 coding sequence is TGTGCCAGCAGCCCTTGGACTAGCGGGAGGGCCGTGAACATTCAGTACTTC. The genes are TRBV11-2 and TRBJ2-4; 15 nucleotides line up with TRBD2. CDR3 length: 17 amino acids. The V gene end was trimmed by 5 bases and the J gene end by 7 bases; junction bases not matched to a gene: 9. Germline CDR1 SGHAT, CDR2 FQNNGV.